This T cell receptor (beta chain) is drawn from a study of regulatory T cells in long-lasting Graves disease. Overall study: Persistent cases were those of Graves' disease that involved over 5 years of antithyroid drugs with positive TSH receptor antibodies.

Many counts were recorded for this clonotype. The antigen is not known. Time point meaning: persistent/refractory GD, antithyroid drugs over 5 years with positive TRAb. Following extraction of RNA from PBMCs, that RNA was used to make the TCR library. Points from the study as a whole: Persistent disease was characterized by preferential usage of TRBV28, TRBJ1-2 and TRBJ2-5. Newly diagnosed patients shared about a thousand public clonotypes; persistent patients shared about 2,500.

Germline values: CDR1 MNHNS, CDR2 SASEGT. The V and J ends lost 4 bases and 3 bases, in that order; junction bases with no gene match: 5. There are 15 residues in the CDR3. Library construction for TCR beta used iRepertoire HTBI primers and Arm-PCR of CDR3 regions. TCRdb re-called the multiplex PCR reads through MiXCR, storing one row per CDR3 protein. The table has about 430,000 distinct CDR3 sequences, around a fifth seen once. The source of this sequence is a female donor with Graves disease. Sequenced material: peripheral blood mononuclear cells (PBMCs), taken when the disease was refractory, from a patient treated with antithyroid drugs. V gene TRBV6-1 combines with J gene TRBJ2-7, with 11 bases matching TRBD1. CDR3 DNA: TGTGCCAGCAGTGGATACGGGACAGGGGGCTACGAGCAGTACTTC. Its translation: CASSGYGTGGYEQYF.